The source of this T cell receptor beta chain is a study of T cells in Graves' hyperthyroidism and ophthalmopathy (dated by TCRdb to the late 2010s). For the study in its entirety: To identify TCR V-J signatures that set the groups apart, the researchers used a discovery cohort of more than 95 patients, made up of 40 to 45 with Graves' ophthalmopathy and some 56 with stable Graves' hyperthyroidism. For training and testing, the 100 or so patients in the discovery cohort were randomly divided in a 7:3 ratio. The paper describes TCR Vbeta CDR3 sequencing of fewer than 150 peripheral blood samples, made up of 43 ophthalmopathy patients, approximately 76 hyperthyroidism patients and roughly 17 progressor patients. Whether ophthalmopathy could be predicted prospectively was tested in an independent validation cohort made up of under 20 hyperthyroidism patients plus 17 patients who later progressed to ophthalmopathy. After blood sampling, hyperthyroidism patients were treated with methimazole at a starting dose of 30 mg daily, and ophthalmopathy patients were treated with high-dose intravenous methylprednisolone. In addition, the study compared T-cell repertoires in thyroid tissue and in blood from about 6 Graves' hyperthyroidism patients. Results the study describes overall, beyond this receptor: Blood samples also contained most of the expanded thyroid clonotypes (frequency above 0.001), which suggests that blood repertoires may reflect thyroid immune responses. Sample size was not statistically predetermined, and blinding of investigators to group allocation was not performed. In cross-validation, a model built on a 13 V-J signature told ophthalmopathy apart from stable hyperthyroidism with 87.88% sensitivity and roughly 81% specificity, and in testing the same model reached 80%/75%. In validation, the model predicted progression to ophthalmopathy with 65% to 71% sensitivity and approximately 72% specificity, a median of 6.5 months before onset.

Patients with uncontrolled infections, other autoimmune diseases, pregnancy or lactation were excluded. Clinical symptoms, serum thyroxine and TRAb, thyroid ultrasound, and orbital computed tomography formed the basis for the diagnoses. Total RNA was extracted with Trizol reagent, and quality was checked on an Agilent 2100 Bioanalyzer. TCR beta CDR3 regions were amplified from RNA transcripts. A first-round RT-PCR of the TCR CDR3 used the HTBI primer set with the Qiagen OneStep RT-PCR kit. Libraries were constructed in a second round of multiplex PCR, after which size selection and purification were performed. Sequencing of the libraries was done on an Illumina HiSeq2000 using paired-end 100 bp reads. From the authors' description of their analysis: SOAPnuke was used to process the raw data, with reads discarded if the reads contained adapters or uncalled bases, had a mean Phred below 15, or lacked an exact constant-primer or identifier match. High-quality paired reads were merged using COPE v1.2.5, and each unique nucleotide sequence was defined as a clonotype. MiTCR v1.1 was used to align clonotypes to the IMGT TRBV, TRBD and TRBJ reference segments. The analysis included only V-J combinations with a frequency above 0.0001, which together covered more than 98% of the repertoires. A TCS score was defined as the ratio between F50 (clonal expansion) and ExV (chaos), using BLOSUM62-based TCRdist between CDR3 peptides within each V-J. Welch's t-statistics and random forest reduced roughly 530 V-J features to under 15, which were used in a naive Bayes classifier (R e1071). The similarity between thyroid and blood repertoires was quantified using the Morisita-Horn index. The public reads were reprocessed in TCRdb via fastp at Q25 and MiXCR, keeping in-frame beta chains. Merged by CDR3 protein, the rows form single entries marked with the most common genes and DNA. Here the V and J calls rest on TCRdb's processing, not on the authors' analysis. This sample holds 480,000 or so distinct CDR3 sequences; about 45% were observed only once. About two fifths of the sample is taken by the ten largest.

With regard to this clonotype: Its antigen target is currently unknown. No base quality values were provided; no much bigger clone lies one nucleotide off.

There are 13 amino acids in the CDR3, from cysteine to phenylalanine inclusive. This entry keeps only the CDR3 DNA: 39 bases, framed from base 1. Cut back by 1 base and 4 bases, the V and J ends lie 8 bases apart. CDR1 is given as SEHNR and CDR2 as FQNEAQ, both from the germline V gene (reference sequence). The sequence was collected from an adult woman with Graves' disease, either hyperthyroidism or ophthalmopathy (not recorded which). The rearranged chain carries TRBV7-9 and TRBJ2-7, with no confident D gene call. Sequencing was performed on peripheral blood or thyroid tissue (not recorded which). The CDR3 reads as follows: CASSLDGLYEQYF. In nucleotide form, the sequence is TGTGCCAGCAGCTTAGACGGGTTGTACGAGCAGTACTTC.